This passage covers 17 T cell receptor beta chains from one sample sequenced in a study of T cell changes during pregnancy in multiple sclerosis. Produced via immunoSEQ multiplex PCR; TCRdb's table is partial and in-frame only. Of about 61,000 clones listed, roughly 90% are singletons. The source was peripheral blood, collected in the first trimester of pregnancy. Receptors originate from a female donor in good health, enrolled as a control in a pregnancy study.

The chain recombines TRBV5-1 with TRBJ1-5; possible D gene TRBD1, 5 bases. Trimming removed 2 bases at V and 5 bases at J, with 11 bases between. The CDR3 has 14 amino acids. The germline CDR1 and CDR2 sequences are SGHRS and YFSETQ. In DNA, the CDR3 is TGCGCCAGCAGCTTTCGGGGGGGGGATCAGCCCCAGCATTTT. Amino acids: CASSFRGGDQPQHF.

The CDR3 is CASSLTGGTSLYEQFF. CDR3 sequence (DNA): TGTGCCAGCAGCTTAACGGGGGGGACTTCTCTTTACGAGCAGTTCTTC. V is TRBV7-3 and J is TRBJ2-1, with 7 bases identical to TRBD2. The CDR3 loop spans 16 amino acids. Germline CDR1 SGHTA, CDR2 FQGTGA. V was pared by 0 bases and J by 10 bases, with 12 bases of the junction left unmatched.

This chain links TRBV4-2 with TRBJ2-6; 7 nucleotides align to TRBD1. Trimming took 2 bases from V and 0 from J; bases not matched to a gene: 7. The CDR3 covers 18 residues. In germline, CDR1 is LGHNA, CDR2 YNFKEQ. This CDR3 reads CASSQPTGALSGANVLTF. The CDR3 DNA is TGTGCCAGCAGCCAACCAACAGGGGCCCTCTCTGGGGCCAACGTCCTGACTTTC.

This clone showed up just once. This rearrangement joins TRBV7-2 to TRBJ2-5; 7 bases are a match to TRBD1. This CDR3 is 14 amino acids long. J gave up 2 bases and V 6 bases, and 6 bases lay outside the gene matches. CDR1 and CDR2 from the germline V gene are SGHTA and FQGNSA. The CDR3 protein is CASRNRGYQETQYF. In nucleotides, the CDR3 is TGTGCCAGCAGGAACAGGGGTTATCAAGAGACCCAGTACTTC.

The J gene is TRBJ2-5, the V gene TRBV7-9; 7 bases fit TRBD1. Germline V gene data show CDR1 as SEHNR and CDR2 as FQNEAQ (reference sequence). The CDR3 spans 15 residues. Unmatched junction bases numbered 8, after V lost 5 bases and J lost 2 bases. In nucleotides, the CDR3 is TGTGCCAGCAGCCCCCTCCGACAGGGTCAAGAGACCCAGTACTTC. As protein: CASSPLRQGQETQYF.

This rearrangement joins TRBV25-1 to TRBJ2-5; TRBD2 might be the D (6 bases). The ends were cut back, 6 bases at V and 7 bases at J, with 21 bases in the middle. The CDR3 is made up of 15 amino acids. Germline CDR1 MGHDK, CDR2 SYGVNS. CDR3 bases: TGTGCCAGCAGCAACACCGGGGGACTGGTAGGGACCCAGTACTTC. Translation: CASSNTGGLVGTQYF. The whole variable domain, filled in from reference TRBV25-1 and TRBJ2-5, reads EADIYQTPRYLVIGTGKKITLECSQTMGHDKMYWYQQDPGMELHLIHYSYGVNSTEKGDLSSESTVSRIRTEHFPLTLESARPSHTSQYLCASSNTGGLVGTQYFGPGTRLLVL.

The chain couples TRBV5-1 to TRBJ2-1; D gene unclear. V was trimmed by 0 bases and J by 6 bases, leaving 16 bases between them. CDR1 is SGHRS, CDR2 YFSETQ, per germline. This CDR3 contains 16 residues. The CDR3 bases are TGCGCCAGCAGCTTGGTCAGGCTCGTTCAAAGCAATGAGCAGTTCTTC. It specifies CASSLVRLVQSNEQFF.

This chain joins TRBV5-4 and TRBJ2-2; possibly TRBD2 for D (6 bases). Trimming stripped 0 bases from V and 9 bases from J, with 12 bases between. Germline V lookup: CDR1 SGHNT, CDR2 YYREEE (reference sequence). The CDR3 extends over 14 amino acids. The CDR3 protein is CASSLGGDLRELFF. The CDR3 DNA follows: TGTGCCAGCAGCTTGGGGGGGGATCTCAGGGAGCTGTTTTTT. The full variable domain, its missing parts supplied by reference TRBV5-4 and TRBJ2-2, is ETGVTQSPTHLIKTRGQQVTLRCSSQSGHNTVSWYQQALGQGPQFIFQYYREEENGRGNFPPRFSGLQFPNYSSELNVNALELDDSALYLCASSLGGDLRELFFGEGSRLTVL.

The table lists this clone with a few counts. The CDR3: CASSLVHRGGRETQYF. The CDR3 nucleotides read TGTGCCAGCAGCTTAGTTCATCGAGGGGGCAGGGAGACCCAGTACTTC. The chain uses TRBV11-2 and TRBJ2-5; 7 nucleotides agree with TRBD1. CDR1 and CDR2 (germline): SGHAT, FQNNGV. This CDR3 is built from 16 residues. V shed 1 base, J shed 5 bases, and the junction held 10 bases outside the gene matches.

The chain has TRBV5-4 and TRBJ2-3, with 7 bases matching TRBD2. Looked up from germline, CDR1 is SGHNT and CDR2 is YYREEE (reference sequence). V shed 0 bases, J shed 2 bases, and the junction held 9 bases outside the gene matches. The CDR3 spans 17 residues. The CDR3 region is CASSLGEGRLHTDTQYF. In nucleotides, the CDR3 is TGTGCCAGCAGCTTGGGGGAGGGCCGACTGCACACAGATACGCAGTATTTT.

The V call is TRBV6-5, the J call TRBJ1-3; D perhaps matches TRBD1 (5 bases). The CDR3 is made up of 15 amino acids. V lost 0 bases to trimming and J lost 1 base, with 7 bases between them. The germline CDR1 and CDR2 sequences are MNHEY and SVGAGI. The CDR3 region is CASSYSPGSGNTIYF. Written as DNA, the CDR3 is TGTGCCAGCAGTTACTCCCCAGGGTCTGGAAACACCATATATTTT.

The chain joins TRBV4-3 to TRBJ2-7, with D hard to call. Germline CDR1 and CDR2: LGHNA and YSLEER. The V gene lost 0 bases and the J gene lost 1 base, with 4 bases spanning the gap. The CDR3 extends over 13 amino acids. CDR3 DNA sequence: TGCGCCAGCAGCCAAGATCAGTCCTACGAGCAGTACTTC. Protein sequence: CASSQDQSYEQYF.

The chain combines TRBV7-9 with TRBJ2-3; D is unresolved. Germline assignment: CDR1 SEHNR and CDR2 FQNEAQ (reference sequence). The CDR3 is 14 residues long. V gave up 4 bases and J gave up 0 bases, with 8 bases separating them. DNA for the CDR3: TGTGCCAGCAGCTCCACCACTAGCACAGATACGCAGTATTTT. It yields the protein CASSSTTSTDTQYF.

The J gene is TRBJ2-2, the V gene TRBV14, with 9 bases that match TRBD2. This CDR3 has 16 amino acids. V gave up 1 base and J gave up 0 bases; unmatched junction bases: 0. Germline CDR1 is SGHDN and CDR2 is FVKESK. CDR3 coding DNA: TGTGCCAGCAGCCAAGGGACTAGCGCGAACACCGGGGAGCTGTTTTTT. Its translation is CASSQGTSANTGELFF. The full variable domain, in which reference TRBV14 and TRBJ2-2 provide the parts outside the CDR3, is EAGVTQFPSHSVIEKGQTVTLRCDPISGHDNLYWYRRVMGKEIKFLLHFVKESKQDESGMPNNRFLAERTGGTYSTLKVQPAELEDSGVYFCASSQGTSANTGELFFGEGSRLTVL.

The V and J genes are TRBV7-9 and TRBJ1-2; D gene uncertain. The CDR3 is 12 residues long. CDR1 is SEHNR and CDR2 is FQNEAQ in the germline V gene (reference sequence). The V gene lost 1 base and the J gene lost 3 bases, with 3 bases spanning the gap. CDR3 in DNA: TGTGCCAGCAGCTTAGTAGACTATGGCTACACCTTC. This sequence encodes CASSLVDYGYTF.

This chain uses TRBV29-1 with TRBJ2-7, with 7 bases aligning to TRBD2. Germline V gene sequence: CDR1 SQVTM, CDR2 ANQGSEA. This CDR3 comprises 13 residues. The J segment lost 3 bases and the V segment lost 6 bases, leaving 8 bases of the junction unmatched. CDR3 nucleotide sequence: TGCAGCGTGTCCGGGACTACCCTCTACGAGCAGTACTTC. It specifies CSVSGTTLYEQYF.

This chain uses TRBV18 with TRBJ1-2, with 7 bases fitting TRBD1. This CDR3 is built from 14 residues. Trimming at V came to 6 bases and at J to 4 bases, leaving 8 bases not matched to a gene. Germline V gene sequence: CDR1 KGHSH, CDR2 LQKENI. CDR3 residues: CASSSGQVLYGYTF. The CDR3, as DNA: TGTGCCAGCTCTTCCGGACAGGTGCTCTATGGCTACACCTTC.